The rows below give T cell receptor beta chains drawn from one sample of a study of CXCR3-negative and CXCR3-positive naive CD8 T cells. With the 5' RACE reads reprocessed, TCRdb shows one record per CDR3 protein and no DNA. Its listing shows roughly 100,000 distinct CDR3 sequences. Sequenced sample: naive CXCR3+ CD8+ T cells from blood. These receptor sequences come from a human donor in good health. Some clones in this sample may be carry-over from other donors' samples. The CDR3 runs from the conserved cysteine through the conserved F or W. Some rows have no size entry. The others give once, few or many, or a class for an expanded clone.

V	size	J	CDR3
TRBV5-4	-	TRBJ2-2	CASSFSGLAGPGELFF
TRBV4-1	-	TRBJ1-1	CASSQGLGNRFEAFF
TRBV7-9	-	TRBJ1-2	CASSPGGDYGYTF
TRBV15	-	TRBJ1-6	CATSRTRKGYNSPLHF
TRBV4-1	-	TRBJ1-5	CASSPRQGDQPQHF
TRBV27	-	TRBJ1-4	CATKQGTNEKLFF
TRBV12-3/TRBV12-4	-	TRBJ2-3	CASSWGLGPLGDTQYF
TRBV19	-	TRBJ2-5	CASSTGLAGGPVSRETQYF
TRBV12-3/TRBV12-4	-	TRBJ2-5	CASSLGLVGVETQYF
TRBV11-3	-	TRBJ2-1	CASSLEPSGFEQFF
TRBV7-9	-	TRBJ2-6	CASSNRTGSGANVLTF
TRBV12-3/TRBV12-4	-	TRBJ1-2	CASSGNRDSEGGTQDYGYTF
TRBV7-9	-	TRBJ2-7	CASSLAEGLHYEQYF
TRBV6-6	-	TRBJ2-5	CASSYAEGSPGETQYF
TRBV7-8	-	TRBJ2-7	CASSTGYSYEQYF
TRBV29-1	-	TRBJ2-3	CSVEKREAPDTQYF
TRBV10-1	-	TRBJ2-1	CASSEWRQGENEQFF
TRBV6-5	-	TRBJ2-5	CASSYSNAGAETQYF
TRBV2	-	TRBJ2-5	CASSEFLEETQYF
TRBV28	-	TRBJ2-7	CASSFQPYEQYF
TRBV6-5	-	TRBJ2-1	CASSYGQGNYNEQFF
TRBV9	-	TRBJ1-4	CASSVGGDNEKLFF
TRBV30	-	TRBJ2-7	CAWGALTREGLFEQYF
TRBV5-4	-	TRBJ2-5	CASSKTSGGLYQETQYF
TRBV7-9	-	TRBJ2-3	CASSRLIGPTDTQYF
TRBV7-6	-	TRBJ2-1	CASSFVAGAHSYNEQFF
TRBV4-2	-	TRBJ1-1	CASSPDREYVNTEAFF
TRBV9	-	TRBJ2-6	CASSGGTRYSGANVLTF
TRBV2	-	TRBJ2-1	CALGAGGPNEQFF
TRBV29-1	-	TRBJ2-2	CSVLPQGGAHTGELFF
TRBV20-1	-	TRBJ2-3	CSARPPSTPLRTQYF
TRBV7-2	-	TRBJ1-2	CASSSEPGAGGYTF
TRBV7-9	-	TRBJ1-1	CASRPDRSEAFF
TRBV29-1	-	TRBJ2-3	CSVTQGDRADTQYF
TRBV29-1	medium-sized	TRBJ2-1	CSVTGQGRVEQFF
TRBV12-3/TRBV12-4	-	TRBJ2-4	CASSLDGDIQYF
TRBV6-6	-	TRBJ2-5	CASRVDGPGTQYF
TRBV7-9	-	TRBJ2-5	CASSLALAETQYF
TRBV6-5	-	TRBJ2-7	CASSYFVTKAYEQYF
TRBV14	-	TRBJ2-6	CASSLLDSGANVLTF
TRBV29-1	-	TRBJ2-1	CSVEGYGDAYNEQFF
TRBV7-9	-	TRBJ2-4	CASSASGRENF
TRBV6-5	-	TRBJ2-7	CASSSLGGTYEQYF
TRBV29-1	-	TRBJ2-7	CSVESGQGSYEQYF
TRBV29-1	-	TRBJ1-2	CSVDWFETTLSSGYGYTF
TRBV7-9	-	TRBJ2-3	CASSLLDSSTDTQYF
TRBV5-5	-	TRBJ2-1	CASSWGPGNEQFF
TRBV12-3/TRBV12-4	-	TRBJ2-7	CASKKASSGPSYEQYF
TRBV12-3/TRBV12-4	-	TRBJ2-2	CATFKEAGELFF
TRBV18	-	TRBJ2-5	CASSPGQRETQYF
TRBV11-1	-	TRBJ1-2	CASSLGQGYGYTF
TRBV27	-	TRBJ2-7	CASSTGQFRYEQYF